The TCR beta chain described here comes from a study of cytomegalovirus exposure and HLA in healthy donors. This clone was found once. Its cognate antigen is unknown. Study-wide points: The majority of CMV-associated TCR beta chains were reported as apparently HLA-restricted in a later analysis. TCR beta sequences numbering under 20,000 were associated with HLA alleles at 0.05 false discovery rate in a later analysis. The authors later found HLA-associated TCR beta chains more clonally expanded than equally common others.

Primers for the PCR totalled 60 Vbeta and 13 Jbeta. In the authors' methods: The authors later counted 65 million to 80 million unique TCR beta chains, 9 million to 12 million of them shared. Libraries were prepared by immunoSEQ multiplex PCR; TCRdb keeps only in-frame clonotypes and omits some of them. That table supplies the V and J calls and clone size; D and trimming were determined from the DNA. The sample contains under 120,000 clones, 65% to 75% of which appear only once. This clonotype was obtained from a man in his forties or fifties in good health and CMV-seropositive. The specimen was PBMCs.

The CDR3 DNA is TGTGCCAGCAAGGAGGGGACTAGCGAATACAATGAGCAGTTCTTC. It specifies CASKEGTSEYNEQFF. This rearrangement joins TRBV6-5 to TRBJ2-1, with 10 bases that match TRBD2. The CDR3 is made up of 15 amino acids. From germline, CDR1 is MNHEY and CDR2 SVGAGI. Losses at the gene ends were 7 bases for V and 4 bases for J; bases not matched to a gene: 7.